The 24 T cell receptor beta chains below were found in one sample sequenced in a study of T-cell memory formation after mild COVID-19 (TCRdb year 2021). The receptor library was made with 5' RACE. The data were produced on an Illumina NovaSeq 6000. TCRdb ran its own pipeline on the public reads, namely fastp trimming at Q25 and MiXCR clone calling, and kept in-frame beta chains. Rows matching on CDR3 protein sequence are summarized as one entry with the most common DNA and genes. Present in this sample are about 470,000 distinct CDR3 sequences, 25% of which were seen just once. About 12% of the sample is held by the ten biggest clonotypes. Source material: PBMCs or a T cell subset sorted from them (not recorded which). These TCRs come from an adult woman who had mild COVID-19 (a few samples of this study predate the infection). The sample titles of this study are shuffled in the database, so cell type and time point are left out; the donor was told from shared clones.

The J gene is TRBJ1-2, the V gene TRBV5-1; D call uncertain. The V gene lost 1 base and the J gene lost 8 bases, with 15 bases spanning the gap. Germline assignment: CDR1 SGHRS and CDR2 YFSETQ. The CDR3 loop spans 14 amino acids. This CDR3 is CASSLFVGLWGYTF. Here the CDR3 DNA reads TGCGCCAGCAGCTTGTTCGTCGGTCTATGGGGCTACACCTTC.

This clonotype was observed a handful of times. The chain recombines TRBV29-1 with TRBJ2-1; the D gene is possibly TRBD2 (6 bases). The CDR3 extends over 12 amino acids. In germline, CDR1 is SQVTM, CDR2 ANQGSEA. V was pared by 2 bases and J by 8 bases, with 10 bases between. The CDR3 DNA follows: TGCAGCGTTGAACTCGGAGGGTATGAGCAGTTCTTC. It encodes CSVELGGYEQFF.

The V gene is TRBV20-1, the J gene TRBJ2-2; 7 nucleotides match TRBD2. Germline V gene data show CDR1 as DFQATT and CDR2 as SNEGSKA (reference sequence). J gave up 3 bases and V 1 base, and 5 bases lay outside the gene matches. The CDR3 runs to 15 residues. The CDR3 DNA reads TGCAGTGCTAGAGGCAGGGCGGGAGACACCGGGGAGCTGTTTTTT. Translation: CSARGRAGDTGELFF.

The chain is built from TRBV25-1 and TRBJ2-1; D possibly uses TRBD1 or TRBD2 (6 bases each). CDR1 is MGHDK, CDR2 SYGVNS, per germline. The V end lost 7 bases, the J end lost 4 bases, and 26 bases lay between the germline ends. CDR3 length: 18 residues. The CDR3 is CASTPNGGDRSFYNEQFF. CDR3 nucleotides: TGTGCCAGCACCCCGAACGGGGGCGACAGGAGCTTTTACAATGAGCAGTTCTTC.

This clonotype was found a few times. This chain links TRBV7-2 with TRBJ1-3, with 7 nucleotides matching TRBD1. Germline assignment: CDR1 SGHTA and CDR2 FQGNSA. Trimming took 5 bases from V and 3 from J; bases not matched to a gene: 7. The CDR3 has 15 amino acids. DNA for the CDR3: TGTGCCAGCAGCCCACAGGGGATGAATGGAAACACCATATATTTT. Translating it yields CASSPQGMNGNTIYF.

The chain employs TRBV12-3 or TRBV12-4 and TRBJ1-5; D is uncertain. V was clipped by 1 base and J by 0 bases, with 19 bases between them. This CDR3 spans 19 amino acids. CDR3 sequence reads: CASSLGSGQVLYSNQPQHF. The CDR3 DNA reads TGTGCCAGCAGTTTAGGCAGTGGGCAGGTATTATATAGCAATCAGCCCCAGCATTTT.

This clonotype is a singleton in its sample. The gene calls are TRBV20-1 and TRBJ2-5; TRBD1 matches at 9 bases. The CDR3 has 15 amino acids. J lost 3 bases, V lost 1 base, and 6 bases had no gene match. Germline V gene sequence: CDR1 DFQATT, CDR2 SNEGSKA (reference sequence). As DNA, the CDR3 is TGCAGTGCTAGAGCGGGGACAGGGCCTGAAGAGACCCAGTACTTC. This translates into CSARAGTGPEETQYF.

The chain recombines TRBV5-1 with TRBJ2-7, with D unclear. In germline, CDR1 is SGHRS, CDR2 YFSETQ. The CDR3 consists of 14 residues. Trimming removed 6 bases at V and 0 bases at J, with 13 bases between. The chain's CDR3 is CASTIGLNSYEQYF. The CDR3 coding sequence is TGCGCCAGCACGATAGGGCTGAACTCCTACGAGCAGTACTTC.

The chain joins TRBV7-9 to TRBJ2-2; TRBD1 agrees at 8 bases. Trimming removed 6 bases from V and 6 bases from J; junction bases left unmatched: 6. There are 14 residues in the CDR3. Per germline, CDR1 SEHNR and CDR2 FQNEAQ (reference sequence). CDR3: CASRETGDPGELFF. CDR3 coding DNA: TGTGCCAGCAGGGAGACAGGGGACCCCGGGGAGCTGTTTTTT.

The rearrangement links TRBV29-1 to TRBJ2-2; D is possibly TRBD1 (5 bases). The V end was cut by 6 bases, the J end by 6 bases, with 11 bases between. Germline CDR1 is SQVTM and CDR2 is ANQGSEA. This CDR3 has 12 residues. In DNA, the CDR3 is TGCAGCGTGATGACAGTGGCCGGGGAGCTGTTTTTT. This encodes CSVMTVAGELFF.

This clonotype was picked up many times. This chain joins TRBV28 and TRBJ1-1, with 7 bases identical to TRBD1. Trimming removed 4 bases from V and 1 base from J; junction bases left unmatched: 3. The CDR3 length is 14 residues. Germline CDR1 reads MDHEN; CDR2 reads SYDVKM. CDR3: CASSWTGKNTEAFF. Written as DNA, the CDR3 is TGTGCCAGCAGTTGGACAGGAAAGAACACTGAAGCTTTCTTT. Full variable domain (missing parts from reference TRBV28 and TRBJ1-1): DVKVTQSSRYLVKRTGEKVFLECVQDMDHENMFWYRQDPGLGLRLIYFSYDVKMKEKGDIPEGYSVSREKKERFSLILESASTNQTSMYLCASSWTGKNTEAFFGQGTRLTVV.

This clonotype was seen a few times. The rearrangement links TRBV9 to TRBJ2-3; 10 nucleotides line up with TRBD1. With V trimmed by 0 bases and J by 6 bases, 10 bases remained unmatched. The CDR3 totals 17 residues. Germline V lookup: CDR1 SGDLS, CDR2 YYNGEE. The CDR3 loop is CASSVDPGTGDVDTQYF. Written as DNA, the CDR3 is TGTGCCAGCAGCGTAGATCCCGGGACAGGGGATGTGGATACGCAGTATTTT.

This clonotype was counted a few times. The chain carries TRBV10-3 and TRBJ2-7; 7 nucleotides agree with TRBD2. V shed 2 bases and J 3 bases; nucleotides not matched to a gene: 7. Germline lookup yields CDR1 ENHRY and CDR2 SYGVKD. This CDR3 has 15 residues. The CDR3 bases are TGTGCCATCAGTGAGCCCCCGACGGGGGGCTACGAGCAGTACTTC. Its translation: CAISEPPTGGYEQYF.

CDR3: CASSLGERNTEAFF. Written as DNA, the CDR3 is TGTGCCAGCAGCTTAGGAGAGAGGAACACTGAAGCTTTCTTT. V and J are TRBV7-9 and TRBJ1-1; D gene unclear. Deletions cut 1 base from V and 1 base from J, with 7 bases between. This CDR3 is 14 amino acids long. Germline-derived CDR1 and CDR2 are SEHNR and FQNEAQ (reference sequence).

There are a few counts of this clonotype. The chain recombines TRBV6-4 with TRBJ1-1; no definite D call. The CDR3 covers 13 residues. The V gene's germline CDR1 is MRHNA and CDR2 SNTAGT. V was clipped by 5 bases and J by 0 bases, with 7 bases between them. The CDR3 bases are TGTGCCAGCAGTATGCGGTTGAACACTGAAGCTTTCTTT. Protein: CASSMRLNTEAFF.

CDR3 sequence reads: CSVGQGNNYGYTF. The CDR3 coding sequence is TGCAGCGTTGGACAGGGCAATAACTATGGCTACACCTTC. The genes are TRBV29-1 and TRBJ1-2; 7 nucleotides match TRBD1. The CDR3 contains 13 residues. In germline, CDR1 is SQVTM, CDR2 ANQGSEA. V trimming: 4 bases; J trimming: 1 base; junction bases outside the gene matches: 3.

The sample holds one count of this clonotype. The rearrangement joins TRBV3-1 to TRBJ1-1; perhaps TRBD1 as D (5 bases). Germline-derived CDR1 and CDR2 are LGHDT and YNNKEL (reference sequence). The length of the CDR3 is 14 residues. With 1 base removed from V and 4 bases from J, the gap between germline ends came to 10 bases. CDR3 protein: CASSQGGEGTEAFF. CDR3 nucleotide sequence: TGTGCCAGCAGCCAAGGGGGGGAAGGCACTGAAGCTTTCTTT. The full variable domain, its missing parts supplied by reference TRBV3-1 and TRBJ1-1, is DTAVSQTPKYLVTQMGNDKSIKCEQNLGHDTMYWYKQDSKKFLKIMFSYNNKELIINETVPNRFSPKSPDKAHLNLHINSLELGDSAVYFCASSQGGEGTEAFFGQGTRLTVV.

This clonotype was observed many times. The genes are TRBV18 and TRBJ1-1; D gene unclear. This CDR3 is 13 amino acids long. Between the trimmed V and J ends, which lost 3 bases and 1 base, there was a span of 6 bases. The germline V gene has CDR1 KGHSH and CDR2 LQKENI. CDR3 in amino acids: CASSPNWNTEAFF. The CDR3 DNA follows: TGTGCCAGCTCACCGAACTGGAACACTGAAGCTTTCTTT.

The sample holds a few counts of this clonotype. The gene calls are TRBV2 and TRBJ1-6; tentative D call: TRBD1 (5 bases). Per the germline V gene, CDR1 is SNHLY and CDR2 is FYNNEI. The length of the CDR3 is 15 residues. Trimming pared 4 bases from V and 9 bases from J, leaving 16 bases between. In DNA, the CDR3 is TGTGCCAGCAGTGGAGAATGGGTTGGGGGTTCACCCCTCCACTTT. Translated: CASSGEWVGGSPLHF.

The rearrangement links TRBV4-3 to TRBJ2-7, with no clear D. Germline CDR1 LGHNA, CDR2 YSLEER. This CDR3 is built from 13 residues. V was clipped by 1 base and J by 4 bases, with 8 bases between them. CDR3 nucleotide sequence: TGCGCCAGCAGCCAAGGTATAGAGTACGAGCAGTACTTC. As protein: CASSQGIEYEQYF.

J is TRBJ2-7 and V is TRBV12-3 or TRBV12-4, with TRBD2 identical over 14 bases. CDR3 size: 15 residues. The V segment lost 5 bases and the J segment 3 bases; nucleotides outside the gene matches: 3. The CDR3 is CASSRTSGRRYEQYF. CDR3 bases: TGTGCCAGCAGTCGGACTAGCGGGAGGCGCTACGAGCAGTACTTC.

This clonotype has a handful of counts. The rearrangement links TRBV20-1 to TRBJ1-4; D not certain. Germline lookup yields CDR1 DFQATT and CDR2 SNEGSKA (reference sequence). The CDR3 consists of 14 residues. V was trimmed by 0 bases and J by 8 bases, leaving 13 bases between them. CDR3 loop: CSARDLERHEKLFF. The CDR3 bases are TGCAGTGCTAGAGATCTAGAAAGGCACGAAAAACTGTTTTTT.

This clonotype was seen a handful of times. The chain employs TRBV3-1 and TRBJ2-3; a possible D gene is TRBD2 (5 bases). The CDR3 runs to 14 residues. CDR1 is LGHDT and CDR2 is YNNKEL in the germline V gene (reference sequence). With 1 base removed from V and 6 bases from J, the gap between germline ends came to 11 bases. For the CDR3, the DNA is TGTGCCAGCAGCCAAGGGGTCCCGGGGGATACGCAGTATTTT. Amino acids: CASSQGVPGDTQYF.

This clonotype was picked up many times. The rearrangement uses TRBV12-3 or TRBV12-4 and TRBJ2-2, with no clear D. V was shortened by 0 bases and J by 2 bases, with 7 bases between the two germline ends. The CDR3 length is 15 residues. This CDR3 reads CASSLAVLNTGELFF. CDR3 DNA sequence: TGTGCCAGCAGTTTAGCGGTTTTAAACACCGGGGAGCTGTTTTTT.